This record concerns one T cell receptor (beta chain) sequence. The sample is drawn from a study of blood T cell repertoires in COVID-19. As for the study in general: In each case, the material was cDNA or gDNA derived from T cells, B-cell-depleted T cells, or PBMCs.

The CDR3 is 14 amino acids. With 5 bases removed from V and 6 bases from J, the gap between germline ends came to 14 bases. Germline-derived CDR1 and CDR2 are SGHNT and YENEEA. How the authors handled the data: Amplified reference gene primers provided the basis for estimating nucleated cell counts. Profiling relied on immunoSEQ multiplex PCR, and the TCRdb table lists in-frame clones only, not all of them. V and J calls and clone size are copied from that table; D and trimming were computed from the DNA. The table has under 140,000 clones, 70% to 90% seen once. Sequences were obtained from peripheral blood. The sequence derives from a human donor in a cohort sampled during active COVID-19. This sequence joins TRBV11-3 and TRBJ2-1, with unresolved D. This CDR3 is CASSDGLTGNEQFF. DNA for the CDR3: TGTGCCAGCAGCGACGGCCTAACGGGCAATGAGCAGTTCTTC.